This passage covers 2 T cell receptor beta chains from one sample sequenced in a study of T cell responses to AZD1222 COVID-19 vaccine (dated by TCRdb to the early 2020s). Explained via the paper, the time point label denotes: about 28 days (+/-7) after the second vaccine dose. The library was generated by the immunoSEQ multiplex PCR assay. What TCRdb holds here is the immuneACCESS table cut down to in-frame rearrangements. Part of the clones is not present; checked against another copy, under half of the missing clones reflect an unresolved V gene, and the others are unexplained. In all, the sample holds roughly 120,000 clones, and 88% of those were seen once. Of the sample, 3.5% is held by the ten largest clones. The material sequenced was peripheral blood, taken 28 days after the second AZD1222 dose. The receptors come from an adult who received the AZD1222 COVID-19 vaccine.

The chain carries TRBV12-3 or TRBV12-4 and TRBJ1-5, with unresolved D. V lost 2 bases and J 1 base, leaving 3 bases between the germline ends. The CDR3 loop spans 13 amino acids. CDR3 sequence (DNA): TGTGCCAGCAGTTTAAGGAGCAATCAGCCCCAGCATTTT. Translated, it gives CASSLRSNQPQHF.

This clone was observed a single time. The rearrangement joins TRBV5-6 to TRBJ1-5; tentative D call: TRBD1 (6 bases). The CDR3 has 16 amino acids. V dropped 0 bases and J dropped 5 bases, with 15 bases sitting between them. Germline V gene lookup returns CDR1 SGHDT and CDR2 YYEEEE. Here the CDR3 reads CASSLESGGAHQPQHF. Written as DNA, the CDR3 is TGTGCCAGCAGCTTGGAATCTGGGGGGGCACATCAGCCCCAGCATTTT.